The T cell receptor (beta chain) described here comes from a study of immune characterization of retroperitoneal liposarcoma. The CDR3 covers 16 residues. Germline values: CDR1 MNHNS, CDR2 SASEGT. The J segment lost 1 base and the V segment lost 0 bases, leaving 5 bases of the junction unmatched. One entry per CDR3 protein, called by TCRdb with MiXCR from the PCR reads. Among about 10,000 distinct CDR3 sequences listed, less than 30% were seen once. This clonotype qualifies as medium-sized (0.01 to 0.1%). The chain carries TRBV6-1 and TRBJ2-5; 7 bases agree with TRBD2. Sequenced material: blood. The sequence was collected from a male donor with retroperitoneal liposarcoma. CDR3: CASSEAVGGGQETQYF. The CDR3 region has the DNA TGTGCCAGCAGTGAAGCGGTAGGCGGGGGCCAAGAGACCCAGTACTTC.